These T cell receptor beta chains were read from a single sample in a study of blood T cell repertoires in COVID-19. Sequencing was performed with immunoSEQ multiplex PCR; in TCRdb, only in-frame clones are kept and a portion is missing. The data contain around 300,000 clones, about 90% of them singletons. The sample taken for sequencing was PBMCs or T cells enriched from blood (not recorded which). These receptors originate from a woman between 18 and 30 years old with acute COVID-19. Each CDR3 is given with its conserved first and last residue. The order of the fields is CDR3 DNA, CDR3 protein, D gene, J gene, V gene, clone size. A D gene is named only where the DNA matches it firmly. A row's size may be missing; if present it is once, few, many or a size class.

CDR3nt: TGTGCCAGCAGCCAGACTGATGTTAATTCACCCCTCCACTTT
CDR3aa: CASSQTDVNSPLHF
d_gene: -
j_gene: TRBJ1-6
v_gene: TRBV6-5
abundance: -

CDR3nt: TGCGCCAGCGTCCCCTCCCCCGTGAGGGCGCAAGCTAGGGTTGGGGAAAAACTGTTTTTT
CDR3aa: CASVPSPVRAQARVGEKLFF
d_gene: -
j_gene: TRBJ1-4
v_gene: TRBV4-1
abundance: -

CDR3nt: TGTGCCAGCTCACCCAGCGGGAACACCGGGGAGCTGTTTTTT
CDR3aa: CASSPSGNTGELFF
d_gene: -
j_gene: TRBJ2-2
v_gene: TRBV18
abundance: -

CDR3nt: TGTGCCAGCAGCCTGACGGACGGGAACAATGAGCAGTTCTTC
CDR3aa: CASSLTDGNNEQFF
d_gene: -
j_gene: TRBJ2-1
v_gene: TRBV11-3
abundance: once

CDR3nt: TGTGCCAGCGGGGACTGGACCCACGGGGGAAAACTGTTTTTT
CDR3aa: CASGDWTHGGKLFF
d_gene: -
j_gene: TRBJ1-4
v_gene: TRBV27
abundance: -

CDR3nt: TGTGCCAGCTCACCATCGGGACAGGGACTATATGGCTACACCTTC
CDR3aa: CASSPSGQGLYGYTF
d_gene: TRBD1
j_gene: TRBJ1-2
v_gene: TRBV18
abundance: once

CDR3nt: TGTGCCAGCAGCCATAGCGGGCACCGCTCCTACGAGCAGTACTTC
CDR3aa: CASSHSGHRSYEQYF
d_gene: TRBD2
j_gene: TRBJ2-7
v_gene: TRBV7-2
abundance: -

CDR3nt: TGTGCCAGCAGCTTCTACGCCAACTATGGCTACACCTTC
CDR3aa: CASSFYANYGYTF
d_gene: -
j_gene: TRBJ1-2
v_gene: TRBV7-9
abundance: -

CDR3nt: TGTGCCAGCAGTATCAGGATGAACACTGAAGCTTTCTTT
CDR3aa: CASSIRMNTEAFF
d_gene: -
j_gene: TRBJ1-1
v_gene: TRBV6-4
abundance: -

CDR3nt: TGTGCCAGTAGTATCGGGAGTATCAATAATCAGCCCCAGCATTTT
CDR3aa: CASSIGSINNQPQHF
d_gene: -
j_gene: TRBJ1-5
v_gene: TRBV19
abundance: -

CDR3nt: TGTGCCACCAGTGGTTATGGGGCTTCGAACACCGGGGAGCTGTTTTTT
CDR3aa: CATSGYGASNTGELFF
d_gene: -
j_gene: TRBJ2-2
v_gene: TRBV24-1
abundance: -

CDR3nt: TGTGCCTGGAGTGCAGGAACTAGCGGGAGCGATGAGCAGTTCTTC
CDR3aa: CAWSAGTSGSDEQFF
d_gene: TRBD2
j_gene: TRBJ2-1
v_gene: TRBV30
abundance: -

CDR3nt: TGTGCCTGGAGTGTGTCGGGGAACTATGGCTACACCTTC
CDR3aa: CAWSVSGNYGYTF
d_gene: -
j_gene: TRBJ1-2
v_gene: TRBV30
abundance: -

CDR3nt: TGCGCCAGCAGCCAGCACAGGGGTCGCACCGGGGAGCTGTTTTTT
CDR3aa: CASSQHRGRTGELFF
d_gene: TRBD1
j_gene: TRBJ2-2
v_gene: TRBV4-3
abundance: -

CDR3nt: TGTGCCAGCAGCGAAGTACAGGGGGCCGGGTATGGCTACACCTTC
CDR3aa: CASSEVQGAGYGYTF
d_gene: TRBD1
j_gene: TRBJ1-2
v_gene: TRBV14
abundance: once

CDR3nt: TGTGCCAGCAGTTTATCGGGACTAGCGGGAGTTGCCGGGGAGCTGTTTTTT
CDR3aa: CASSLSGLAGVAGELFF
d_gene: TRBD2
j_gene: TRBJ2-2
v_gene: TRBV27
abundance: -

CDR3nt: TGTGCCAGCAGTTACTCAGTCCCCACGGGGGGCTACACCTTC
CDR3aa: CASSYSVPTGGYTF
d_gene: -
j_gene: TRBJ1-2
v_gene: TRBV6-2/TRBV6-3
abundance: -

CDR3nt: TGTGCCTGGAGCTGGACGGCGAGCGGGAGGGCCGAGCAGTACTTC
CDR3aa: CAWSWTASGRAEQYF
d_gene: TRBD2
j_gene: TRBJ2-7
v_gene: TRBV30
abundance: -

CDR3nt: TGTGCCAGCAGCTCACCGGGACTAGCGGGAGGGATATGGGGCGAGCAGTACTTC
CDR3aa: CASSSPGLAGGIWGEQYF
d_gene: TRBD2
j_gene: TRBJ2-7
v_gene: TRBV11-2
abundance: -

CDR3nt: TGTGCCAGCTCACCACGACAGGCCGACTCTGGAAACACCATATATTTT
CDR3aa: CASSPRQADSGNTIYF
d_gene: -
j_gene: TRBJ1-3
v_gene: TRBV18
abundance: -

CDR3nt: TGTGCCAGCACTGAACTCTCCCCGACAGGGGGCTCTAATTCACCCCTCCACTTT
CDR3aa: CASTELSPTGGSNSPLHF
d_gene: TRBD1
j_gene: TRBJ1-6
v_gene: TRBV6-1
abundance: -

CDR3nt: TGCGCCAGCAGATCGGCCCCCCCCGGGAGCTCCTACAATGAGCAGTTCTTC
CDR3aa: CASRSAPPGSSYNEQFF
d_gene: -
j_gene: TRBJ2-1
v_gene: TRBV5-1
abundance: -

CDR3nt: TGCAGCGTCTTACACGCCGGGGAGACCCAGTACTTC
CDR3aa: CSVLHAGETQYF
d_gene: -
j_gene: TRBJ2-5
v_gene: TRBV29-1
abundance: -

CDR3nt: TGTGCCAGCAGTTACAATGTTCGGAGCATGAACACTGAAGCTTTCTTT
CDR3aa: CASSYNVRSMNTEAFF
d_gene: -
j_gene: TRBJ1-1
v_gene: TRBV6-5
abundance: -

CDR3nt: TGTGCCAGCTCACCATCCGGGACAGGGGTCGGCTACACCTTC
CDR3aa: CASSPSGTGVGYTF
d_gene: TRBD1
j_gene: TRBJ1-2
v_gene: TRBV18
abundance: -

CDR3nt: TGCGCCAGCAGCGCCGGACTAGCGGGTTACAATGAGCAGTTCTTC
CDR3aa: CASSAGLAGYNEQFF
d_gene: TRBD2
j_gene: TRBJ2-1
v_gene: TRBV5-1
abundance: -

CDR3nt: TGTGCCAGTAGTATAGCGGGGGATCAGCCCCAGCATTTT
CDR3aa: CASSIAGDQPQHF
d_gene: -
j_gene: TRBJ1-5
v_gene: TRBV19
abundance: -

CDR3nt: TGTGCCAGCAGACCGGCGGGGGGCGAGCAGTACTTC
CDR3aa: CASRPAGGEQYF
d_gene: TRBD2
j_gene: TRBJ2-7
v_gene: TRBV7-9
abundance: -

CDR3nt: TGTGCCAGCAGCGAGTTAGCTGGAAACACCATATATTTT
CDR3aa: CASSELAGNTIYF
d_gene: -
j_gene: TRBJ1-3
v_gene: TRBV2
abundance: -

CDR3nt: TGTGCCAGCAGCGTAGGGATAGCGGGAGGGAATGAGCAGTTCTTC
CDR3aa: CASSVGIAGGNEQFF
d_gene: TRBD2
j_gene: TRBJ2-1
v_gene: TRBV9
abundance: -

CDR3nt: TGCGCCAGCAGCTTAGGACAGGGGGCGCTCAAAAACATTCAGTACTTC
CDR3aa: CASSLGQGALKNIQYF
d_gene: TRBD1
j_gene: TRBJ2-4
v_gene: TRBV5-1
abundance: -

CDR3nt: TGTGCCAGCAGCCGTACGGACAGTCCCTATGGCTACACCTTC
CDR3aa: CASSRTDSPYGYTF
d_gene: -
j_gene: TRBJ1-2
v_gene: TRBV3-1/TRBV3-2
abundance: -

CDR3nt: TGTGCCAGCAGCTTGTTTACAGCCAATAATTCACCCCTCCACTTT
CDR3aa: CASSLFTANNSPLHF
d_gene: -
j_gene: TRBJ1-6
v_gene: TRBV5-6
abundance: -

CDR3nt: TGCAGCGTTGCCGGGGAGGATCGAGATACGCAGTATTTT
CDR3aa: CSVAGEDRDTQYF
d_gene: -
j_gene: TRBJ2-3
v_gene: TRBV29-1
abundance: -

CDR3nt: TGTGCCACCAGTGACCCGACAGGGGGCGACTATGGCTACACCTTC
CDR3aa: CATSDPTGGDYGYTF
d_gene: TRBD1
j_gene: TRBJ1-2
v_gene: TRBV24-1
abundance: -

CDR3nt: TGTGCCAGCAGTTTAAGGACAGGGAAGATGGACTATGGCTACACCTTC
CDR3aa: CASSLRTGKMDYGYTF
d_gene: TRBD1
j_gene: TRBJ1-2
v_gene: TRBV28
abundance: -

CDR3nt: TGTGCCAGCAGACAGGGTGGGTCTCCCGAGCAGTACTTC
CDR3aa: CASRQGGSPEQYF
d_gene: -
j_gene: TRBJ2-7
v_gene: TRBV27
abundance: -

CDR3nt: TGTGCCAGCTCAGCACAGACAGGGTTAGAGACCCAGTACTTC
CDR3aa: CASSAQTGLETQYF
d_gene: TRBD1
j_gene: TRBJ2-5
v_gene: TRBV18
abundance: -

CDR3nt: TGTGCCAGCAGCCTCCTACCGACTAGCGGGACAAGCTCCTACAATGAGCAGTTCTTC
CDR3aa: CASSLLPTSGTSSYNEQFF
d_gene: TRBD2
j_gene: TRBJ2-1
v_gene: TRBV3-1/TRBV3-2
abundance: -

CDR3nt: TGTGCCTGGAACCCGGGACAGGGGAACTATGGCTACACCTTC
CDR3aa: CAWNPGQGNYGYTF
d_gene: TRBD1
j_gene: TRBJ1-2
v_gene: TRBV30
abundance: -

CDR3nt: TGTGCTAGTGGTTTGGTACGGGAGGAAGCTTTCTTT
CDR3aa: CASGLVREEAFF
d_gene: -
j_gene: TRBJ1-1
v_gene: TRBV12-5
abundance: -

CDR3nt: TGTGCCAGCAGTTACGGGACTTTTAGCAATCAGCCCCAGCATTTT
CDR3aa: CASSYGTFSNQPQHF
d_gene: -
j_gene: TRBJ1-5
v_gene: TRBV6-2/TRBV6-3
abundance: once

CDR3nt: TGTGCCAGCAGCCAAGATTGGGGGGTCAGCAGCAATGAGCAGTTCTTC
CDR3aa: CASSQDWGVSSNEQFF
d_gene: -
j_gene: TRBJ2-1
v_gene: TRBV3-1/TRBV3-2
abundance: -

CDR3nt: TGTGCCAGCAGCCCCGGGAGATGGGTCCCTTACAATGAGCAGTTCTTC
CDR3aa: CASSPGRWVPYNEQFF
d_gene: -
j_gene: TRBJ2-1
v_gene: TRBV14
abundance: -

CDR3nt: TGTGCCAGCAGCCCCATAGCGGCCTCCTACAATGAGCAGTTCTTC
CDR3aa: CASSPIAASYNEQFF
d_gene: -
j_gene: TRBJ2-1
v_gene: TRBV3-1/TRBV3-2
abundance: -

CDR3nt: TGTGCCAGCAGCCCGGGACTTGTCACCGGGGAGCTGTTTTTT
CDR3aa: CASSPGLVTGELFF
d_gene: -
j_gene: TRBJ2-2
v_gene: TRBV6-2/TRBV6-3
abundance: -

CDR3nt: TGTGCCAGCAGTTCGCTGGGGCTACGGTACTTC
CDR3aa: CASSSLGLRYF
d_gene: -
j_gene: TRBJ2-7
v_gene: TRBV28
abundance: once

CDR3nt: TGTGCCAGCAGTGAATACCACACAGGGGGTGAAGCTTTCTTT
CDR3aa: CASSEYHTGGEAFF
d_gene: TRBD1
j_gene: TRBJ1-1
v_gene: TRBV25-1
abundance: -